The present T cell receptor (beta chain) was sequenced within a study of T cells in Graves' hyperthyroidism and ophthalmopathy. Authors of the study amplified TCR beta CDR3 regions from RNA transcripts. The HTBI primer set drove a first-round RT-PCR of the TCR CDR3. TCRdb re-called the multiplex PCR reads with MiXCR, one entry per CDR3 protein. Of about 270,000 distinct CDR3 sequences listed, around 20% are singletons. The V segment lost 4 bases and the J segment 3 bases; nucleotides outside the gene matches: 10. Germline V lookup: CDR1 LNHDA, CDR2 SQIVND (reference sequence). CDR3 length: 16 amino acids.

Sequencing was done on a sample of blood. This TCR was sampled from a man younger than 45 with Graves' ophthalmopathy. V usage is TRBV19 and J usage is TRBJ2-7; 9 bases map to TRBD2. The CDR3 DNA is TGTGCCAGTAGTAGTGCCTTAGCGGGAGTAGGCTACGAGCAGTACTTC. It translates to CASSSALAGVGYEQYF.